This T cell receptor (beta chain) was obtained from a study of Graves' ophthalmopathy and Graves' hyperthyroidism. About the research overall: Peripheral blood was obtained at first diagnosis, ahead of any treatment.

Germline V gene data show CDR1 as SGHAT and CDR2 as FQNNGV. J gave up 7 bases and V 0 bases, and 7 bases lay outside the gene matches. The length of the CDR3 is 15 residues. Findings and limits, study-wide: A classifier, a 13-signature model, separated ophthalmopathy from stable hyperthyroidism with approximately 88% sensitivity and 81.08% specificity.

The TCR beta CDR3 regions underwent amplification from RNA transcripts. A first-round RT-PCR used HTBI primers, followed by a second-round multiplex PCR. TCRdb re-analysed the multiplex PCR reads in MiXCR, keeping a single row per CDR3 protein. This repertoire shows under 250,000 distinct CDR3 sequences, about 22% found once; its top ten account for roughly 45%. Ophthalmopathy was moderately-to-severely active, CAS at least 3, NOSPECS at least 4, lasting under 3 months. Researchers turned away patients with other autoimmune diseases, uncontrolled infections, pregnancy or lactation. About this clonotype: Its antigen is undetermined.

The sample comprised peripheral blood. The J gene is TRBJ1-2, the V gene TRBV11-2; 8 bases agree with TRBD1. The receptor was derived from a woman aged 50 to 60 with Graves' ophthalmopathy. The CDR3 spells CASSLDLYRGSGYTF. The CDR3 nucleotides are TGTGCCAGCAGCTTAGATCTTTACAGGGGGTCTGGCTACACCTTC.